The entry below describes one T cell receptor (beta chain). Its antigen remains unidentified. Next came a second PCR, run for roughly 6 to 11 cycles, which used a sample-barcoded 5' primer along with a J-beta primer mix. TCRdb re-called the 5' RACE reads with MiXCR, one entry per CDR3 protein. The data hold fewer than 1 million distinct CDR3 sequences, with around two fifths observed a single time. This CDR3 is 12 amino acids long. The V gene's germline CDR1 is SGHDT and CDR2 YYEEEE. V was pared by 5 bases and J by 14 bases, with 17 bases between. The data belong to a study of blood T cells in healthy people across ages. General study findings and limits: Age showed a roughly linear inverse relationship with TCR beta diversity per million T cells. The unsorted PBMCs prevented any conclusive comparison of naive versus antigen-experienced cells. It was found that TCR beta diversity correlated strongly with the percentage of naive T cells.

Source material: blood. The TCR originated in a man aged 55 to 70 in good health. This rearrangement joins TRBV5-6 to TRBJ2-1; D could derive from TRBD1 or TRBD2 (5 bases each). The CDR3 DNA sequence: TGTGCCAGCAGTTCCCCGGGGCGGACGGAGTTCTTC. Its protein product is CASSSPGRTEFF.